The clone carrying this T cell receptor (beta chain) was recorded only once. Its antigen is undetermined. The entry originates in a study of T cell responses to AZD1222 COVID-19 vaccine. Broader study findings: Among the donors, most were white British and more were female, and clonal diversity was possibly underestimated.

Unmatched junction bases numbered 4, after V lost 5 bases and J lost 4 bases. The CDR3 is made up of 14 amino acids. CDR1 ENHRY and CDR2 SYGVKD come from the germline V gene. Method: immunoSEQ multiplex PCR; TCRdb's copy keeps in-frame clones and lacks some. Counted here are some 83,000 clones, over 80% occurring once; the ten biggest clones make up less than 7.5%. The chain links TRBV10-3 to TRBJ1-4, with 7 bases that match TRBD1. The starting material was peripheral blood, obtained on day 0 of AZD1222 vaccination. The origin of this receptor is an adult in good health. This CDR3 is CAISTGTDNEKLFF. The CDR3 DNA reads TGTGCCATCAGTACCGGGACAGATAATGAAAAACTGTTTTTT.